Listed below are T cell receptor beta chains from one sample, sequenced in a study of shared clonotypes between healthy human individuals. Data came from immunoSEQ multiplex PCR; TCRdb stores just in-frame clones and leaves some out. Among about 2.4 million clones listed, 93% were seen once. Sequences were obtained from naive CD4+ T cells from PBMCs. The receptors shown here come from a man younger than 35 in good health. Some clones in this sample may be carry-over from other donors' samples. Each CDR3 is given with its conserved first and last residue. The order of the fields is CDR3 protein, CDR3 DNA, D gene, J gene, clone size, V gene. D genes are given only for firm matches. Rows may omit the clone size; those that give it use once, few, many or a size class.

CATTRRGQPQHF,TGTGCCACCACCCGTCGGGGCCAGCCCCAGCATTTT,.,TRBJ1-5,.,TRBV6-1
CASSNRSFYFADTQYF,TGTGCCAGCAGTAATAGGAGTTTCTATTTTGCAGATACGCAGTATTTT,.,TRBJ2-3,.,TRBV28
CASSVLAEWSSREQYF,TGTGCCAGCAGCGTACTAGCGGAGTGGTCCTCGAGAGAGCAGTACTTC,TRBD2,TRBJ2-7,.,TRBV9
CASSFGGTNTEAFF,TGCGCCAGCAGCTTCGGGGGCACGAACACTGAAGCTTTCTTT,.,TRBJ1-1,.,TRBV5-1
CASSGRAGTFNGEQFF,TGTGCCAGTAGCGGAAGGGCCGGGACTTTTAACGGGGAGCAGTTCTTC,.,TRBJ2-1,.,TRBV19
CAIKEGTSHSYNEQFF,TGTGCCATCAAGGAAGGGACTAGCCACTCCTACAATGAGCAGTTCTTC,TRBD2,TRBJ2-1,.,TRBV10-3
CASSRTPLGFSPRDTQYF,TGTGCCAGCAGCAGAACCCCTCTCGGATTCAGCCCGAGGGATACGCAGTATTTT,.,TRBJ2-3,.,TRBV27
CASSPPPSGGYNEQFF,TGTGCCAGCTCACCACCCCCTAGCGGGGGTTACAATGAGCAGTTCTTC,TRBD2,TRBJ2-1,.,TRBV18
CASSLSIGIGELFF,TGCGCCAGCAGCTTGTCAATCGGGATCGGGGAGCTGTTTTTT,.,TRBJ2-2,.,TRBV5-1
CASSRTGAEDEQFF,TGTGCCAGCAGCCGAACAGGGGCGGAGGATGAGCAGTTCTTC,TRBD1,TRBJ2-1,.,TRBV11-3
CASSEAHSTDTQYF,TGTGCCAGCAGTGAAGCCCACAGCACAGATACGCAGTATTTT,.,TRBJ2-3,.,TRBV6-1
CASSPSILAGGPLFF,TGTGCCAGCAGCCCCTCCATACTAGCGGGAGGACCCCTGTTCTTC,TRBD2,TRBJ2-1,.,TRBV11-3
CSVGTGAGYTF,TGCAGCGTGGGGACCGGGGCGGGCTACACCTTC,.,TRBJ1-2,.,TRBV29-1
CASSSASGSTDTQYF,TGTGCCAGCAGCTCTGCTAGCGGCAGCACAGATACGCAGTATTTT,TRBD2,TRBJ2-3,.,TRBV5-4
CASSLGQGIEKLFF,TGTGCCAGCAGTTTAGGACAGGGGATTGAAAAACTGTTTTTT,TRBD1,TRBJ1-4,few,TRBV28
CASSLIDEQFF,TGTGCCAGCAGCTTAATCGATGAGCAGTTCTTC,.,TRBJ2-1,.,TRBV7-9
CASRWDRGNSYEQYF,TGTGCCAGCAGATGGGACAGGGGTAACTCCTACGAGCAGTACTTC,TRBD1,TRBJ2-7,.,TRBV6-5
CASRPGYRAYGYTF,TGCGCCAGCAGGCCAGGGTACCGGGCCTATGGCTACACCTTC,.,TRBJ1-2,.,TRBV5-1
CASSVTSSTEAFF,TGTGCCAGCAGCGTAACTTCGAGTACTGAAGCTTTCTTT,.,TRBJ1-1,.,TRBV9
CASSLWDSAYEQYF,TGTGCCAGCAGTTTATGGGACTCCGCCTACGAGCAGTACTTC,.,TRBJ2-7,.,TRBV28
CASSYSSNSGNTIYF,TGTGCCAGCAGTTACTCGTCAAACTCTGGAAACACCATATATTTT,.,TRBJ1-3,.,TRBV6-5
CASSPKPYEQYF,TGTGCCAGCAGCCCGAAACCCTACGAGCAGTACTTC,.,TRBJ2-7,.,TRBV6-6
CASISSGNTIYF,TGTGCCAGCATTTCCTCTGGAAACACCATATATTTT,.,TRBJ1-3,.,TRBV6-5
CASSLAGGSAGANVLTF,TGCGCCAGCAGCTTGGCCGGGGGGTCGGCTGGGGCCAACGTCCTGACTTTC,TRBD2,TRBJ2-6,.,TRBV5-1
CASSSREGINEKLFF,TGTGCCAGCAGCTCGCGAGAGGGGATTAATGAAAAACTGTTTTTT,.,TRBJ1-4,.,TRBV7-9
CASSFWAGRANEQFF,TGTGCCAGCAGTTTTTGGGCGGGACGGGCGAATGAGCAGTTCTTC,.,TRBJ2-1,.,TRBV27
CASSFGIQETQYF,TGCGCCAGCAGCTTTGGGATACAAGAGACCCAGTACTTC,.,TRBJ2-5,.,TRBV5-1
CASSVGGGYGYTF,TGTGCCAGCAGTGTCGGGGGAGGCTATGGCTACACCTTC,.,TRBJ1-2,.,TRBV6-1
CASSLDRGGTEAFF,TGTGCCAGCTCCCTGGACAGGGGAGGCACTGAAGCTTTCTTT,TRBD1,TRBJ1-1,.,TRBV2
CASSSGTPNSYNEQFF,TGCGCCAGCAGCTCGGGGACCCCTAACTCCTACAATGAGCAGTTCTTC,.,TRBJ2-1,.,TRBV5-1
CATGDSGWRETQYF,TGTGCCACCGGGGACTCAGGTTGGCGAGAGACCCAGTACTTC,.,TRBJ2-5,.,TRBV10-3
CASSGGPQNNQPQHF,TGTGCCAGCAGTGGGGGTCCCCAAAACAATCAGCCCCAGCATTTT,.,TRBJ1-5,.,TRBV6-1
CASSMGQGASWYGYTF,TGTGCCAGTAGTATGGGACAGGGGGCGTCATGGTATGGCTACACCTTC,TRBD1,TRBJ1-2,.,TRBV19
CASSQASRSNEQFF,TGCGCCAGCAGCCAAGCGAGCAGATCCAATGAGCAGTTCTTC,.,TRBJ2-1,.,TRBV4-1
CASSLPGAGPYEQYF,TGTGCCAGCAGCCTCCCAGGGGCGGGACCCTACGAGCAGTACTTC,.,TRBJ2-7,.,TRBV4-2
CASSQGAGSSYEQYF,TGCGCCAGCAGCCAAGGAGCGGGGAGCTCCTACGAGCAGTACTTC,TRBD2,TRBJ2-7,.,TRBV4-1
CASIIGGGSYEQYF,TGTGCCAGCATTATTGGGGGAGGGTCCTACGAGCAGTACTTC,TRBD2,TRBJ2-7,.,TRBV28
CASSLAGTGAYGYTF,TGTGCCAGCAGCTTAGCCGGGACAGGGGCCTATGGCTACACCTTC,TRBD1,TRBJ1-2,.,TRBV7-2
CASSLRGGGGETQYF,TGTGCCAGCAGCCTTAGGGGTGGCGGAGGAGAGACCCAGTACTTC,.,TRBJ2-5,.,TRBV5-4
CASMGASGNTGELFF,TGTGCCAGCATGGGGGCTAGCGGGAACACCGGGGAGCTGTTTTTT,.,TRBJ2-2,.,TRBV28
CASRGQSINEQFF,TGTGCCAGTAGAGGGCAGAGTATCAATGAGCAGTTCTTC,.,TRBJ2-1,.,TRBV19
CASSLGRNTGELFF,TGTGCCAGCAGTCTAGGGAGGAACACCGGGGAGCTGTTTTTT,.,TRBJ2-2,.,TRBV2
CASSDLAGDYNEQFF,TGTGCCAGTAGTGATTTAGCGGGAGACTACAATGAGCAGTTCTTC,TRBD2,TRBJ2-1,.,TRBV19
CASTRVGGRETQYF,TGTGCCAGCACCCGGGTGGGGGGACGGGAGACCCAGTACTTC,.,TRBJ2-5,.,TRBV5-4
CASSLARDPANYGYTF,TGTGCCAGCAGCTTAGCGCGGGACCCAGCTAACTATGGCTACACCTTC,.,TRBJ1-2,.,TRBV7-9
CASSEQLSAEAFF,TGTGCCAGCAGTGAACAGCTATCGGCTGAAGCTTTCTTT,.,TRBJ1-1,.,TRBV25-1
CAWSPGGSPDGYTF,TGTGCCTGGAGCCCTGGAGGATCCCCGGACGGCTACACCTTC,.,TRBJ1-2,.,TRBV30
CASSSRGGRQPQHF,TGTGCCAGCAGCTCCCGGGGGGGGAGACAGCCCCAGCATTTT,.,TRBJ1-5,once,TRBV7-8
CASSQSTVVDTQYF,TGCGCCAGCAGCCAAAGCACTGTGGTAGATACGCAGTATTTT,.,TRBJ2-3,.,TRBV4-1
CASSTGTGYTEAFF,TGCGCCAGCAGCACTGGGACAGGGTACACTGAAGCTTTCTTT,TRBD1,TRBJ1-1,.,TRBV5-1